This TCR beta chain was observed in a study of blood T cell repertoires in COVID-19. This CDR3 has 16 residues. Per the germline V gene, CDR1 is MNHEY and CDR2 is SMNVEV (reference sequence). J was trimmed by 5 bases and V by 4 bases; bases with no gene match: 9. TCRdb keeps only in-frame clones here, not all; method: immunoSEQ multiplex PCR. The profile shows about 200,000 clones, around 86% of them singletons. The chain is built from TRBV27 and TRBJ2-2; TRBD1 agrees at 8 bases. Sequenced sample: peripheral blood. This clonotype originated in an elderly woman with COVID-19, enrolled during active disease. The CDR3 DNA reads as TGTGCCAGCAGTTCAAGGGGGACAGGAGGGACCGGGGAGCTGTTTTTT. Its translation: CASSSRGTGGTGELFF.